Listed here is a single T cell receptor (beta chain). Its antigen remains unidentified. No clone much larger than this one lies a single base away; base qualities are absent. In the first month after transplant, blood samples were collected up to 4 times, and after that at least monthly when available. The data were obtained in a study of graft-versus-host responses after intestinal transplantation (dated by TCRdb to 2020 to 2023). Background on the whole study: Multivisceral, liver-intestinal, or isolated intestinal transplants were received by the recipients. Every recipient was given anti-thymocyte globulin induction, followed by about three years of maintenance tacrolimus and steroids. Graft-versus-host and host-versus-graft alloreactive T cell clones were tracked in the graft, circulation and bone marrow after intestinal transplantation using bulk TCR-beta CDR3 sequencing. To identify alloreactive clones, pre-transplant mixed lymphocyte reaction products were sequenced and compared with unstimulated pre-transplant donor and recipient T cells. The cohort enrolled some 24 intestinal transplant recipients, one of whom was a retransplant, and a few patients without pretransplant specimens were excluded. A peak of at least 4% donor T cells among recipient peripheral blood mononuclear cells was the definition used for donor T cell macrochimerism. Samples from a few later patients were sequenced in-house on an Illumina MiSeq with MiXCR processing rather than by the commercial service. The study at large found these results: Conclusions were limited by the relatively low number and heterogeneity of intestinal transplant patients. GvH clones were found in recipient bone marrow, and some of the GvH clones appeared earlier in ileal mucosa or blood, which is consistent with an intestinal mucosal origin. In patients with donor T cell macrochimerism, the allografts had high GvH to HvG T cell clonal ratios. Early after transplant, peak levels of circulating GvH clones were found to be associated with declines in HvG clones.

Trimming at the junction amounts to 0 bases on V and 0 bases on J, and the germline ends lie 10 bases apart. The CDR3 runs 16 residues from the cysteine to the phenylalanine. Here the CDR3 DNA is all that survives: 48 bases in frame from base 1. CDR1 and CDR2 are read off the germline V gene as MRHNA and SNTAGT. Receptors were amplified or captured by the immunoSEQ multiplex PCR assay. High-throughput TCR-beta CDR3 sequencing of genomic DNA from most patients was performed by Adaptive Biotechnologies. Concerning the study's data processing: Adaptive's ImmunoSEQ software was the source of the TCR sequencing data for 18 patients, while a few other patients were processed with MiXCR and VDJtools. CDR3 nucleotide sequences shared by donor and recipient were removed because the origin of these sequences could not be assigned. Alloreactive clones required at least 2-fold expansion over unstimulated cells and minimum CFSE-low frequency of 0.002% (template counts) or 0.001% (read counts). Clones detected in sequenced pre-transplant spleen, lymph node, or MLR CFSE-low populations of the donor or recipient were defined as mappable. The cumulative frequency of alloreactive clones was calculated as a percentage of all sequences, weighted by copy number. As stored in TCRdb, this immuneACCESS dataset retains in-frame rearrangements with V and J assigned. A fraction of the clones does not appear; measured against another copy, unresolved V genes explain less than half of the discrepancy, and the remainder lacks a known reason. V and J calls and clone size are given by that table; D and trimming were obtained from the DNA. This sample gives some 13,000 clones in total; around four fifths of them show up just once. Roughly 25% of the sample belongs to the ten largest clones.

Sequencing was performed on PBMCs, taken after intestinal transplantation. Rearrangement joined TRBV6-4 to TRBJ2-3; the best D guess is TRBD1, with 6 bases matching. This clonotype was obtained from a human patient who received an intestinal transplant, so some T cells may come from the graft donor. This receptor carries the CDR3 CASSDSARGSTDTQYF. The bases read TGTGCCAGCAGTGACTCAGCAAGGGGGAGCACAGATACGCAGTATTTT.